This TCR beta chain was obtained from a study of T-cell memory formation after mild COVID-19. Study as a whole: TCR clusters largely stayed donor specific.

Researchers used 5'RACE with constant-segment primers to make TCR alpha and TCR beta cDNA libraries that carry sample barcodes and UMIs. In TCRdb, the 5' RACE reads were re-called with MiXCR into one record per CDR3 protein. This sample has 350,000 to 400,000 distinct CDR3 sequences, with under 15% found just once. A note on this clonotype: The antigen remains unidentified.

V was clipped by 6 bases and J by 10 bases, with 23 bases between them. The CDR3 spans 15 residues. Germline values: CDR1 SEHNR, CDR2 FQNEAQ (reference sequence). Study-level results: The second-wave clones peaking on day 37 were not confirmed as SARS-CoV-2-specific. Among contracting clones, CD4+ were mainly CM/EM and CD8+ enriched in EMRA.

The specimen sequenced was PBMCs or a T cell subset sorted from them (not recorded which). The TCR was taken from a man younger than 35 who had mild COVID-19 (a few samples of this study predate the infection). Cell type and time point are not known. The chain has TRBV7-9 and TRBJ2-3; D might be TRBD1 (5 bases). The CDR3 loop is CASRWGRTSQEPQYF. The CDR3 nucleotides are TGTGCCAGCAGATGGGGCCGGACGTCGCAGGAGCCGCAGTATTTT.